One sample yielded the 9 T cell receptor beta chains listed below, sequenced in a study of tumor and adjacent non-tumor tissue in lung cancer. A modified ARM-PCR protocol with three rounds of nested PCR amplified TCRbeta. TCRdb analysed the multiplex PCR reads with MiXCR anew, one entry per CDR3 protein. This repertoire shows about 75,000 distinct CDR3 sequences, 77% found once; its top ten account for approximately 12%. RNA was extracted from bulk tissue without any cell sorting. Sequenced: lung tumor tissue. The receptors were sampled from a woman aged 45-65 years with non-small cell lung cancer.

The rearrangement links TRBV15 to TRBJ2-1; 8 bases match TRBD2. Looked up from germline, CDR1 is LNHNV and CDR2 is YYDKDF (reference sequence). J was trimmed by 8 bases and V by 0 bases; bases with no gene match: 6. The CDR3 is made up of 15 amino acids. CDR3 coding DNA: TGTGCCACCAGCAGAGACGGGAGGGCCTCCGATGAGCAGTTCTTC. Its protein is CATSRDGRASDEQFF. Supplemented by reference TRBV15 and TRBJ2-1, the full variable domain reads DAMVIQNPRYQVTQFGKPVTLSCSQTLNHNVMYWYQQKSSQAPKLLFHYYDKDFNNEADTPDNFQSRRPNTSFCFLDIRSPGLGDTAMYLCATSRDGRASDEQFFGPGTRLTVL.

As for this clonotype: A read error may account for a junction end that differs from germline. Written as DNA, the CDR3 is TGTGCCAGCAGCGTCAACCGCACATACTTCGGCAATGAGCAGTTATTC. Amino acids: CASSVNRTYFGNEQLF. The J gene is TRBJ2-1, the V gene TRBV7-9; the D is unclear. The CDR3 consists of 16 residues. Germline-derived CDR1 and CDR2 are SEHNR and FQNEAQ (reference sequence). Full variable domain (missing parts from reference TRBV7-9 and TRBJ2-1): DTGVSQNPRHKITKRGQNVTFRCDPISEHNRLYWYRQTLGQGPEFLTYFQNEAQLEKSRLLSDRFSAERPKGSFSTLEIQRTEQGDSAMYLCASSVNRTYFGNEQLFGPGTRLTVL.

About this clonotype: The CDR3 does not close with the conserved phenylalanine or tryptophan, likely indicating a read error. The CDR3: CASCLKRGYEQYY. CDR3 in DNA: TGTGCCAGCTGCTTGAAGAGGGGCTACGAGCAGTACTAC. This chain uses TRBV11-3 with TRBJ2-7; the D gene could be TRBD1 or TRBD2 (5 bases each). CDR3 length equals 13 residues. CDR1 is SGHNT, CDR2 YENEEA, per germline.

This clonotype was detected many times. This chain uses TRBV28 with TRBJ2-7; D is unclear. The CDR3 runs to 11 residues. Looked up from germline, CDR1 is MDHEN and CDR2 is SYDVKM. V lost 7 bases and J 7 bases, leaving 11 bases between the germline ends. The CDR3 DNA reads TGTGCCAGCACCCGTTATCGGGAGCAGTACTTC. This encodes CASTRYREQYF. The entire variable domain, with the rest obtained from reference TRBV28 and TRBJ2-7, is as follows: DVKVTQSSRYLVKRTGEKVFLECVQDMDHENMFWYRQDPGLGLRLIYFSYDVKMKEKGDIPEGYSVSREKKERFSLILESASTNQTSMYLCASTRYREQYFGPGTRLTVT.

About this clonotype: At one of its ends the junction is not consistent with the germline gene, which may arise from a read error. The chain carries TRBV12-3 or TRBV12-4 and TRBJ2-7; tentatively, D is TRBD1 or TRBD2 (5 bases each). This CDR3 is built from 15 residues. The DNA for the CDR3 is TGTGCCAGCAGTTCTTTGGGCGGGCGTCAGGGCGTGCAGTACTTT. Its translation: CASSSLGGRQGVQYF.

This clonotype appeared many times. The chain links TRBV6-1 to TRBJ1-2, with D perhaps TRBD1 (6 bases). V dropped 1 base and J dropped 4 bases, with 13 bases sitting between them. Germline V CDR1 and CDR2: MNHNS, SASEGT. The CDR3 is made up of 15 amino acids. The CDR3 bases are TGTGCCAGCAGTGAAGTGGGCAGGGGAGGCTATGGCTACACCTTC. Protein product: CASSEVGRGGYGYTF.

Remarks on this clonotype: The junction shows a germline mismatch at one end, possibly a read error. The rearrangement joins TRBV6-5 to TRBJ2-1; 7 bases agree with TRBD1. The germline CDR1 and CDR2 sequences are MNHEY and SVGAGI. This CDR3 is built from 14 residues. The CDR3 protein is CASRDRESYNEQFF. The CDR3 nucleotides read TGTGCCAGCAGAGACAGGGAATCCTACAATGAACAGTTCTTC.

This clonotype was observed a handful of times. The genes are TRBV11-2 and TRBJ1-5; possibly TRBD1 for D (5 bases). Germline CDR1 SGHAT, CDR2 FQNNGV. V lost 4 bases and J lost 13, with 23 bases in between. CDR3 length equals 15 residues. In DNA form, the CDR3 reads TGTGCCAGCAGCTGGGACGGTTATAGTAATCATCCTCAGCATTTT. Its translation: CASSWDGYSNHPQHF.

Concerning this clonotype itself: This may stem from a read error, because a much larger clone lies one nucleotide away. No conserved phenylalanine or tryptophan ends this CDR3, so it is likely a read error. The J gene is TRBJ1-1, the V gene TRBV4-1; D remains unclear. Germline loops: CDR1 MGHRA, CDR2 YSYEKL. With 0 bases removed from V and 11 bases from J, the gap between germline ends came to 13 bases. The CDR3 totals 13 residues. CDR3 sequence: CASSQEPLIGAFL. Written as DNA, the CDR3 is TGCGCCAGCAGCCAAGAGCCCCTTATCGGGGCTTTCCTT.